A selection of T cell receptor beta chains follows, all from one sample in a study of shared clonotypes between healthy human individuals. Assay used: immunoSEQ multiplex PCR; TCRdb lists only in-frame clones, some missing. The sample records some 2,000,000 clones, almost 96% being singletons. Sequencing was carried out using naive CD4+ T cells sorted from blood. These receptors were collected from a man between 18 and 29 years old in good health. CDR3s include the opening cysteine and the closing phenylalanine or tryptophan. A D gene is named only where the DNA matches it firmly.

>-|TRBV30
CAWSETDNAFF
>TRBD2|TRBV7-9
CASSLGPAGGSETQYF
>TRBD1|TRBV27
CASSFSGQVEQYF
>TRBD2|TRBV10-3
CAISDYGLAGAYEQYF
>TRBD1|TRBV6-5
CASRVRGPQETQYF
>-|TRBV2
CASSASLGGAYGYTF
>TRBD2|TRBV10-3
CAISPGLAGSDTQYF
>TRBD1|TRBV5-4
CASSLPGTVDPEQFF
>-|TRBV5-4
CASSLASSKNTGELFF
>-|TRBV25-1
CASMGFGGTDTQYF
>TRBD2|TRBV11-3
CASSLGLAGVTDTQYF
>-|TRBV15
CATSRSQSEKLFF
>-|TRBV27
CASSLSMISYEQYF
>TRBD1|TRBV6-1
CASILKGQVEAFF
>-|TRBV7-9
CASSLGGGSPLHF
>-|TRBV6-5
CASSYSLGEQFF
>TRBD2|TRBV5-4
CASSIAGGSYEQYF
>TRBD1|TRBV5-4
CASSSTGTGLSGEQYF
>-|TRBV7-2
CASSLEREETQYF
>-|TRBV5-6
CASSLTSEQYF
>-|TRBV9
CASSVAGDTGELFF
>-|TRBV7-2
CASSSVTVGADTQYF
>-|TRBV6-5
CAIRRGSGSPLHF
>-|TRBV30
CAWSVEGPQHF
>-|TRBV27
CASSRGLQAPTEQYF
>-|TRBV6-5
CASSRQGAQFF
>-|TRBV4-1
CASSPRGALFYEQYF
>TRBD1|TRBV2
CASSRDRGRTDTQYF
>TRBD2|TRBV5-1
CASSLGGTSGSYEQYF
>-|TRBV6-5
CASSRGREDQPQHF
>-|TRBV14
CASSHIGETQYF
>-|TRBV6-5
CASSFTGETEAFF
>-|TRBV6-1
CASSERETGLFF
>-|TRBV6-6
CASSYSNSSPLHF
>TRBD2|TRBV6-5
CASSYVGGSSYEQYF
>-|TRBV14
CASSQSNKFYGYTF
>-|TRBV5-4
CASERKAYNEEQFF
>-|TRBV29-1
CSVENTGELFF
>TRBD1|TRBV6-5
CASSRGGTGTYEQYF
>TRBD1|TRBV6-1
CASGLDRTYEQYF
>-|TRBV30
CAWSPASFGDAEAFF
>TRBD2|TRBV29-1
CSVAFLAEPYNEQFF
>-|TRBV7-9
CASSRGNYEQYF
>-|TRBV18
CASSPGKGGTQYF
>-|TRBV6-5
CASSYSPASPGNTIYF
>TRBD2|TRBV5-1
CASSLLGGGRDTQYF
>TRBD1|TRBV30
CVYRQGGGKLFF
>-|TRBV11-2
CASSTRNQPQHF